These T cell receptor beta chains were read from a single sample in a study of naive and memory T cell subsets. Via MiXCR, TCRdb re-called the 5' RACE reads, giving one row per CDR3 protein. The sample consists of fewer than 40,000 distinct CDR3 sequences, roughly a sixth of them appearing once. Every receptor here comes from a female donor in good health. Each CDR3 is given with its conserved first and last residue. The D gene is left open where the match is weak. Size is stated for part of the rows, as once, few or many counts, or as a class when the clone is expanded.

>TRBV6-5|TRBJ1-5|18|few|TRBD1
TGTGCCAGCAGTTACAGATCGGGACAGGGGGATAGCAATCAGCCCCAGCATTTT
CASSYRSGQGDSNQPQHF
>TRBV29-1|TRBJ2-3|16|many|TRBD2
TGCAGCGTTGACCCCCTGACTAGCGGGGGAGGAGATACGCAGTATTTT
CSVDPLTSGGGDTQYF
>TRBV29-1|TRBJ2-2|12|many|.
TGCAGCGTTGATCGAAACACCGGGGAGCTGTTTTTT
CSVDRNTGELFF
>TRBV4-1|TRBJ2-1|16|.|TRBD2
TGCGCCAGCAGCCAAGAACGGGGGGGCGCCTACAATGAGCAGTTCTTC
CASSQERGGAYNEQFF
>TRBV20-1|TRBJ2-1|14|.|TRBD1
TGCAGTGTATCCGGGACAGGGCCCGTCGATGAGCAGTTCTTC
CSVSGTGPVDEQFF
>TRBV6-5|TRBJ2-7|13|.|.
TGTGCCAGCAGTTTGACTTATGCCTACGAGCAGTACTTC
CASSLTYAYEQYF
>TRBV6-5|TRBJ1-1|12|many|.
TGTGCCAGCAGACAGGGTTCAACTGAAGCTTTCTTT
CASRQGSTEAFF
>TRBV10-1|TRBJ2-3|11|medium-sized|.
TGCGCCAGCAGTAATACAGATACGCAGTATTTT
CASSNTDTQYF
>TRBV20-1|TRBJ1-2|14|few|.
TGCAGTGCTAGAGATATTAGGCAGGGGACCGGCGACACCTTC
CSARDIRQGTGDTF
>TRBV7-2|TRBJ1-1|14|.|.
TGTGCCAGCAGCTTAGTTGCAGGGAGCACTGAAGCTTTCTTT
CASSLVAGSTEAFF
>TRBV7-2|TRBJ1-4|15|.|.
TGTGCCAGCAGCTGGGGGGATGCAACTAATGAAAAACTGTTTTTT
CASSWGDATNEKLFF
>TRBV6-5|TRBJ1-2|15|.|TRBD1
TGTGCCAGCAGTTACGGGACAGGGGTTTGGTATGGCTACACCTTC
CASSYGTGVWYGYTF
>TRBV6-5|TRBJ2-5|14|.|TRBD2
TGTGCCAGCAGGAGGGGACTAGCACAAGAGACCCAGTACTTC
CASRRGLAQETQYF
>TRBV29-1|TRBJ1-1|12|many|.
TGCAGCGCCCGAGCCCTCCAGGGAGTAGCTTTCTTT
CSARALQGVAFF
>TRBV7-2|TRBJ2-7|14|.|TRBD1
TGTGCCAGCAGCTCCCCCGTCCTCCTGACAGGGCCGTACTTC
CASSSPVLLTGPYF
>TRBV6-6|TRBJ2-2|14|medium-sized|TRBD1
TGTGCCAGCAGATCCATACAGGGGTCCGGGGAGCTGTTTTTT
CASRSIQGSGELFF
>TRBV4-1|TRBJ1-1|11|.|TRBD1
TGCGCCAGCCGGACAGGGAGTGAAGCTTTCTTT
CASRTGSEAFF
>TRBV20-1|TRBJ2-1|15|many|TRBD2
TGCAGTGCTAAAAGAACTAGCGGGGGATACAATGAGCAGTTCTTC
CSAKRTSGGYNEQFF
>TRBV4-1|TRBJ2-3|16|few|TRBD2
TGCGCCAGCAGCAACGGACTAGCGGGGGGCACAGATACGCAGTATTTT
CASSNGLAGGTDTQYF
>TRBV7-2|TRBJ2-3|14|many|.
TGTGCCAGCAGCTTACATCGGGGCACAGATACGCAGTATTTT
CASSLHRGTDTQYF
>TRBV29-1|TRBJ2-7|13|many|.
TGCAGCGTTGGTTCGGGGGCGTCCTACGAGCAGTACTTC
CSVGSGASYEQYF
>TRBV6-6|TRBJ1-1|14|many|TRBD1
TGTGCCAGCGGGCCGACAGGGGAGAACACTGAAGCTTTCTTT
CASGPTGENTEAFF
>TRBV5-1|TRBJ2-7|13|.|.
TGCGCCAGCAGATCCGGTGGGTCCTACGAGCAGTACTTC
CASRSGGSYEQYF
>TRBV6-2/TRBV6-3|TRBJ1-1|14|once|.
TGTGCCAGCAGTCCCCAGGGAGGGAACACTGAAGCTTTCTTT
CASSPQGGNTEAFF
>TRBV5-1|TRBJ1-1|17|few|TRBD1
TGCGCCAGCAGCTTGTTACCGACAGGGCTGGAGAACACTGAAGCTTTCTTT
CASSLLPTGLENTEAFF
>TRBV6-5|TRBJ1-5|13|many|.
TGTGCCAGCAGTTACCACGGCAATCAGCCCCAGCATTTT
CASSYHGNQPQHF
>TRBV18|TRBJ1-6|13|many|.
TGTGCCAGCTCACCACAATGGAATTCACCCCTCCACTTT
CASSPQWNSPLHF
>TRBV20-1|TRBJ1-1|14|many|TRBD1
TGCAGTGCTAGGAGGCAGGGGGCGCGCACTGAAGCTTTCTTT
CSARRQGARTEAFF
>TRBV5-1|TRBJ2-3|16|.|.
TGCGCCAGCAGCTTGCCCACGGGGGCGACCACAGATACGCAGTATTTT
CASSLPTGATTDTQYF
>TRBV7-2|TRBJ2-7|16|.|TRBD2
TGTGCCAGCAGCTTGAGGGGACTAGCGGGGACCTACGAGCAGTACTTC
CASSLRGLAGTYEQYF
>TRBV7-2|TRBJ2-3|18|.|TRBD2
TGTGCCAGCAGCTTAGCCATCCCTGTTTCGGGGGGGCCGAATACGCAGTATTTT
CASSLAIPVSGGPNTQYF
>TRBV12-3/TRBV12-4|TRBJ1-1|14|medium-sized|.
TGTGCCAGCAGTTTACAGGGGATGAACACTGAAGCTTTCTTT
CASSLQGMNTEAFF
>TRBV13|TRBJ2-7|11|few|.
TGTGCCAGCAGCTCCCAGTACGAGCAGTACTTC
CASSSQYEQYF
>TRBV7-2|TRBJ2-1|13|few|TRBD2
TGTGCCAGCACCATCCCCTCGGGAGGTGAGCAGTTCTTC
CASTIPSGGEQFF
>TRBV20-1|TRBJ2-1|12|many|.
TGCAGTGCGGCAGGGCCGCTCAGGGAGCAGTTCTTC
CSAAGPLREQFF
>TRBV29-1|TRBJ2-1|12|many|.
TGCAGCGCGGACCCCAACCCCAATGAGCAGTTCTTC
CSADPNPNEQFF
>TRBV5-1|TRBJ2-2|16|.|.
TGCGCCAGCAGCTCACCCGGGAGACTCCACACCGGGGAGCTGTTTTTT
CASSSPGRLHTGELFF
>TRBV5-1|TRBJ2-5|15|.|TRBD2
TGCGCCAGCAGCTCCGGCGGGGGACTCCAAGAGACCCAGTACTTC
CASSSGGGLQETQYF
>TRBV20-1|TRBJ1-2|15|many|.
TGCAGTGCTAGAGAGGGGGGGCGCGGTAACTATGGCTACACCTTC
CSAREGGRGNYGYTF
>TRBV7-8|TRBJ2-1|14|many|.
TGTGCCAGCCAACGGGGGGCGGGTTACAATGAGCAGTTCTTC
CASQRGAGYNEQFF
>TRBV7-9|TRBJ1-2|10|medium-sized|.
TGTGCCAGCCGCGAAGATGGCTACACCTTC
CASREDGYTF
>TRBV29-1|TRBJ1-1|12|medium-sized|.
TGCAGCGTTGTTTCGGGGGGCACTGAAGCTTTCTTT
CSVVSGGTEAFF
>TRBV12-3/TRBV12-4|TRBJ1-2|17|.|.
TGTGCCAGCAGCCATAGTGCGCTGCAGGGGCGGGGGAATGGCTACACCTTC
CASSHSALQGRGNGYTF
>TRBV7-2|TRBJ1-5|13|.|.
TGTGCCAGCAATCCCCTCAGGAATCAGCCCCAGCATTTT
CASNPLRNQPQHF
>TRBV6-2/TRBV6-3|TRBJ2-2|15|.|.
TGTGCCAGCAGTACCGGGACCATAGCGACCGGGGAGCTGTTTTTT
CASSTGTIATGELFF
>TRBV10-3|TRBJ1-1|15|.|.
TGTGCCATCAGTGGTCGCGGTGGGGGGAACACTGAAGCTTTCTTT
CAISGRGGGNTEAFF
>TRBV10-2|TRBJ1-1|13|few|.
TGCGCCAGCAGTGATCGCAGGGCTAGTGAAGCTTTCTTT
CASSDRRASEAFF
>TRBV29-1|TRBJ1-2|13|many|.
TGCAGCGTTGACGGGGACGGCTCCTATGGCTACACCTTC
CSVDGDGSYGYTF